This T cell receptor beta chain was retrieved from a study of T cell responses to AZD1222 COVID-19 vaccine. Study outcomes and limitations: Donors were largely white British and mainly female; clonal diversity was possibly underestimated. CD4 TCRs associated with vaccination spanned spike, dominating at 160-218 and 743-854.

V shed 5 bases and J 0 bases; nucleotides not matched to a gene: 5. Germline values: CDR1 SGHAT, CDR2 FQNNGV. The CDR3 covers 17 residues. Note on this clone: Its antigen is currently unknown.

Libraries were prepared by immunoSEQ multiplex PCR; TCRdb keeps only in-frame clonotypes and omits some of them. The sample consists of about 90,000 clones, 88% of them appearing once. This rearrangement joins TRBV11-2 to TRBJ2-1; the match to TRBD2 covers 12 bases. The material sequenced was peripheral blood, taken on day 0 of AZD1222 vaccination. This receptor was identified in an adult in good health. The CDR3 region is CASSPGLAGHSYNEQFF. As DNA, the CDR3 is TGTGCCAGCAGCCCGGGACTAGCGGGCCACTCCTACAATGAGCAGTTCTTC.